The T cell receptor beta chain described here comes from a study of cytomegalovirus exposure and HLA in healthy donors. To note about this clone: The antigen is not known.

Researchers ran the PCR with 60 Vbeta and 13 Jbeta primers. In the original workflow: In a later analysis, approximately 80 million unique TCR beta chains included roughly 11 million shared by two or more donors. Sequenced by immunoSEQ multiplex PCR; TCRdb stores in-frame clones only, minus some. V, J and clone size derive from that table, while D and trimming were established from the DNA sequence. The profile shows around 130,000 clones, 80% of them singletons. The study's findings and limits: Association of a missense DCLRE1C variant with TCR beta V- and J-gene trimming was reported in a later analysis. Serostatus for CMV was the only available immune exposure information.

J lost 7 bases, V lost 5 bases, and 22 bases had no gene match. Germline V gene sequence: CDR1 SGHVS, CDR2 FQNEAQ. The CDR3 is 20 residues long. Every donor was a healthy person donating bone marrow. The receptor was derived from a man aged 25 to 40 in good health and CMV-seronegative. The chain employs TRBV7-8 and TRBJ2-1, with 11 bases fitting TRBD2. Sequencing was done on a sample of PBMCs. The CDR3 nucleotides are TGTGCCAGCAGCCCAATACCCCCCCCTCCTACTAGCGGGAGAGGTAATGAGCAGTTCTTC. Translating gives CASSPIPPPPTSGRGNEQFF. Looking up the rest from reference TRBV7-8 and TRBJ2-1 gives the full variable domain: GAGVSQSPRYKVAKRGQDVALRCDPISGHVSLFWYQQALGQGPEFLTYFQNEAQLDKSGLPSDRFFAERPEGSVSTLKIQRTQQEDSAVYLCASSPIPPPPTSGRGNEQFFGPGTRLTVL.